This TCR beta chain was observed in a study of human T cells and chemical hapten exposure. Study information: Patches that contained 0.01% DPC were applied to the upper back and read at 6 days.

The CDR3 loop spans 15 amino acids. Trimming shortened V by 4 bases and J by 2 bases, and 12 bases separated the two germline ends. Per germline, CDR1 SGHVS and CDR2 FNYEAQ. For the library, individual cDNA molecules each received unique molecular identifiers. TCRdb called the RACE reads again in MiXCR, with one record for every CDR3 protein. The profile shows 57,000 or so distinct CDR3 sequences, 10% to 12% of them singletons. Time point: pre-sensitization, week 0. Treatment reported: therapeutic diphenylcyclopropenone sensitization with weekly scalp DPC. The source is a woman aged 40 to 50 with alopecia areata. Some clones in this sample may be carry-over from other donors' samples. The sample was whole blood, taken in connection with sensitization to the hapten diphenylcyclopropenone (DPC). The chain combines TRBV7-6 with TRBJ2-1, with TRBD2 as a possible D gene (6 bases). The CDR3 region is CASSSSASPYNEQFF. The CDR3 DNA reads as TGTGCCAGCAGCTCTAGCGCGTCCCCCTACAATGAGCAGTTCTTC.